These 17 T cell receptor beta chains came from one sample sequenced in a study of blood T cell repertoires in COVID-19. Generated by immunoSEQ multiplex PCR, the TCRdb table keeps only in-frame clones and is missing some. The repertoire consists of more than 250,000 clones, with 83% occurring once and the leading ten covering about 4.6%. Sequencing input: peripheral blood. These receptor sequences come from a man aged 55 to 70 who had recovered from COVID-19.

This chain uses TRBV15 with TRBJ2-1; possibly TRBD1 for D (6 bases). V was clipped by 0 bases and J by 3 bases, with 15 bases between them. The CDR3 totals 17 residues. Germline lookup yields CDR1 LNHNV and CDR2 YYDKDF (reference sequence). This chain's CDR3 is CATSRELQGPLYNEQFF. The CDR3 coding sequence is TGTGCCACCAGCAGAGAGTTACAGGGACCCCTCTACAATGAGCAGTTCTTC.

The chain links TRBV15 to TRBJ2-5, with 9 bases that match TRBD2. The germline V gene has CDR1 LNHNV and CDR2 YYDKDF (reference sequence). The CDR3 has 12 residues. J lost 9 bases, V lost 5 bases, and 4 bases had no gene match. This CDR3 reads CATSGTSPAQYF. The CDR3, as DNA: TGTGCCACCAGCGGGACTAGCCCGGCCCAGTACTTC.

This chain links TRBV19 with TRBJ2-1; possibly TRBD1 for D (5 bases). Trimming left V 4 bases short and J 5 bases short, with 9 bases between. Germline CDR1 is LNHDA and CDR2 is SQIVND (reference sequence). The CDR3 has 13 residues. The CDR3, as DNA: TGTGCCAGTAGTACTCGGACAAACAATGAGCAGTTCTTC. Amino acids: CASSTRTNNEQFF.

The rearrangement uses TRBV5-1 and TRBJ2-3; no firm D call. This CDR3 spans 17 amino acids. The ends were cut back, 1 base at V and 4 bases at J, with 19 bases in the middle. CDR1 SGHRS and CDR2 YFSETQ come from the germline V gene. In nucleotides, the CDR3 is TGCGCCAGCAGCTTGTGGTCTATCCCCTCCGATTCAGATACGCAGTATTTT. Its translation: CASSLWSIPSDSDTQYF.

V and J are TRBV5-1 and TRBJ2-1, with TRBD2 matching 16 bases. The CDR3 sequence is 17 residues long. Germline CDR1 SGHRS, CDR2 YFSETQ. After removal of 4 bases from V and 3 bases from J, the junction contained 4 bases not matched to a gene. In DNA form, the CDR3 reads TGCGCCAGCAGCACCGGGACTAGCGGGAGGGGCTACAATGAGCAGTTCTTC. Encoded protein: CASSTGTSGRGYNEQFF.

The chain uses TRBV7-9 and TRBJ1-6; D unresolved. The V end was cut by 1 base, the J end by 10 bases, with 11 bases between. The CDR3 is 14 residues long. CDR1 is SEHNR, CDR2 FQNEAQ, per germline (reference sequence). Here the CDR3 DNA reads TGTGCCAGCAGCTTAGAGGGAGGGTTGTCACCCCTCCACTTT. Encoded protein: CASSLEGGLSPLHF.

This chain uses TRBV25-1 with TRBJ1-6; D gene unclear. The CDR3 length is 13 residues. The germline V gene has CDR1 MGHDK and CDR2 SYGVNS. The V gene lost 5 bases and the J gene lost 10 bases, with 12 bases spanning the gap. DNA for the CDR3: TGTGCCAGCAGTCCGAACGGGGTCTCACCCCTCCACTTT. It codes for CASSPNGVSPLHF.

V is TRBV9 and J is TRBJ2-7; 8 bases are shared with TRBD2. This CDR3 is 14 amino acids long. Trimming at V came to 3 bases and at J to 7 bases, leaving 9 bases not matched to a gene. Germline V gives CDR1 SGDLS, CDR2 YYNGEE. The CDR3 DNA follows: TGTGCCAGCAGCGCGCTCGGACTAGCCGGGGAGCAGTACTTC. It encodes CASSALGLAGEQYF.

The V gene is TRBV27, the J gene TRBJ2-2; TRBD2 might be the D (7 bases). CDR3 length equals 14 residues. The V and J ends lost 6 bases and 7 bases respectively, with 15 bases between them. CDR1 MNHEY and CDR2 SMNVEV come from the germline V gene (reference sequence). This chain's CDR3 is CASRRGGWNGELFF. In DNA, the CDR3 is TGTGCCAGCAGGAGGGGGGGGTGGAACGGGGAGCTGTTTTTT.

This rearrangement joins TRBV4-1 to TRBJ2-7; tentatively, D is TRBD2 (5 bases). In germline, CDR1 is MGHRA, CDR2 YSYEKL. Trimming took 3 bases from V and 2 from J, leaving 14 bases between them. The CDR3 runs 15 residues. DNA of the CDR3: TGCGCCAGCAGCCACGAGAGGGCAGCCGCCTACGAGCAGTACTTC. It is translated as CASSHERAAAYEQYF.

The CDR3 bases are TGTGCCAGCAGCCCCTCGGACAGGAACACCGGGGAGCTGTTTTTT. Amino acids: CASSPSDRNTGELFF. The chain carries TRBV11-2 and TRBJ2-2; the D gene is possibly TRBD1 (6 bases). Germline V gene sequence: CDR1 SGHAT, CDR2 FQNNGV. Trimming removed 5 bases at V and 1 base at J, with 11 bases between. CDR3 length: 15 amino acids.

In its sample, this clone was seen once. In nucleotides, the CDR3 is TGTGCCAGCTCACTGATTCGGGAAGAGGGTTCACCCCTCCACTTT. Its protein is CASSLIREEGSPLHF. The gene calls are TRBV18 and TRBJ1-6; D gene ambiguous. The germline V gene has CDR1 KGHSH and CDR2 LQKENI. The CDR3 totals 15 residues. Trimming took off 4 bases at V and 9 bases at J, with 16 bases between the two ends.

In this sample, this clone turned up once. The chain combines TRBV27 with TRBJ1-5; possibly TRBD1 for D (6 bases). The ends were cut back, 7 bases at V and 4 bases at J, with 14 bases in the middle. Germline V gene data show CDR1 as MNHEY and CDR2 as SMNVEV (reference sequence). CDR3 size: 14 residues. The CDR3 sequence is CASKIGGANQPQHF. The CDR3, as DNA: TGTGCCAGCAAAATAGGGGGGGCGAATCAGCCCCAGCATTTT.

The chain employs TRBV14 and TRBJ2-5; tentative D call: TRBD1 (6 bases). V lost 4 bases to trimming and J lost 5 bases, with 17 bases between them. This CDR3 is 15 amino acids long. The V gene's germline CDR1 is SGHDN and CDR2 FVKESK. The CDR3 spells CASSPRVDSPETQYF. The CDR3 nucleotides read TGTGCCAGCAGCCCCCGTGTGGACAGTCCGGAGACCCAGTACTTC. Looking up the rest from reference TRBV14 and TRBJ2-5 gives the full variable domain: EAGVTQFPSHSVIEKGQTVTLRCDPISGHDNLYWYRRVMGKEIKFLLHFVKESKQDESGMPNNRFLAERTGGTYSTLKVQPAELEDSGVYFCASSPRVDSPETQYFGPGTRLLVL.

The J gene is TRBJ2-2, the V gene TRBV6-5; 9 bases match TRBD1. The CDR3 totals 15 residues. CDR1 MNHEY and CDR2 SVGAGI come from the germline V gene. V was pared by 6 bases and J by 7 bases, with 9 bases of the junction left unmatched. The CDR3 sequence: CASRDRGNHGGELFF. CDR3 coding DNA: TGTGCCAGCAGGGACAGGGGTAACCATGGCGGGGAGCTGTTTTTT.

The chain has TRBV15 and TRBJ2-7, with TRBD1 identical over 9 bases. The CDR3 covers 13 residues. The V segment lost 5 bases and the J segment 6 bases; nucleotides outside the gene matches: 5. Germline assignment: CDR1 LNHNV and CDR2 YYDKDF (reference sequence). CDR3: CATSVRQGVEQYF. For the CDR3, the DNA is TGTGCCACCAGCGTCCGACAGGGGGTCGAGCAGTACTTC.

The chain employs TRBV2 and TRBJ1-5; TRBD1 agrees at 9 bases. This CDR3 comprises 20 residues. The germline V gene encodes CDR1 SNHLY and CDR2 FYNNEI. V was clipped by 2 bases and J by 0 bases; unmatched bases: 14. As DNA, the CDR3 is TGTGCCAGCAGTGAATACCTAGAGACAGGGGGTCCGTATAGCAATCAGCCCCAGCATTTT. The encoded protein is CASSEYLETGGPYSNQPQHF.